The 2 T cell receptor beta chains presented below share a single source sample, sequenced in a study of cytomegalovirus exposure and HLA in healthy donors. 13 Jbeta primers and 60 Vbeta primers were used for the PCR. Repertoires were generated with immunoSEQ multiplex PCR, while TCRdb's copy carries only in-frame clones and drops some. Altogether over 150,000 clones are present, approximately 84% being singletons, with the ten largest covering about 4.9%. The sample consisted of PBMCs. These receptors were taken from a girl aged 5 to 17 in good health and CMV-seropositive.

The chain has TRBV16 and TRBJ2-7, with 9 positions matching TRBD1. Per germline, CDR1 KGHSY and CDR2 FQNENV. The CDR3 totals 14 residues. The junction had 2 bases not matched to a gene; V was cut back by 2 bases and J by 3 bases. The CDR3 DNA is TGTGCCAGCAGCCAACTGACAGGGGGCTACGAGCAGTACTTC. Amino acids: CASSQLTGGYEQYF.

This clone is a singleton in its sample. The chain uses TRBV29-1 and TRBJ1-6, with D possibly matching TRBD1 (6 bases). Germline CDR1 and CDR2: SQVTM and ANQGSEA. Trimming shortened V by 6 bases and J by 13 bases, and 19 bases separated the two germline ends. This CDR3 has 13 residues. The CDR3 DNA is TGCAGCGTCCCGCCGTTGCAGGGGATTCCCCTCCACTTT. Translated, it gives CSVPPLQGIPLHF.